The next 22 T cell receptor beta chains were all read from a single sample in a study of T cell repertoires in urothelial bladder cancer. Clones were read by immunoSEQ multiplex PCR, and TCRdb kept only the in-frame ones, dropping some. The table lists 2,000 to 2,500 clones, approximately 72% of them singletons, with approximately 10% in the top ten. Sequencing was done on a sample of tumor-infiltrating cells from bladder cancer. The receptors shown here come from a human donor with urothelial carcinoma.

CDR3 sequence (DNA): TGTGCCAGTAGTATGAGGGGGGTACTAGCGGGAGTTATCTATGAGCAGTTCTTC. Protein: CASSMRGVLAGVIYEQFF. The chain couples TRBV19 to TRBJ2-1; 11 nucleotides align to TRBD2. The CDR3 extends over 18 amino acids. Germline-derived CDR1 and CDR2 are LNHDA and SQIVND (reference sequence). V was clipped by 3 bases and J by 8 bases; unmatched bases: 15.

V is TRBV6-1 and J is TRBJ2-3, with D unclear. The CDR3 has 15 residues. Per germline, CDR1 MNHNS and CDR2 SASEGT. V gave up 7 bases and J gave up 0 bases, with 14 bases separating them. The CDR3 protein is CASTETTTSTDTQYF. CDR3 coding DNA: TGTGCCAGCACTGAGACAACCACAAGCACAGATACGCAGTATTTT.

In nucleotides, the CDR3 is TGTGCCGCCACAGGGAACACTGAAGCTTTCTTT. It specifies CAATGNTEAFF. This rearrangement joins TRBV10-3 to TRBJ1-1, with a tentative D call TRBD1 (5 bases). Germline V gives CDR1 ENHRY, CDR2 SYGVKD. V was pared by 11 bases and J by 1 base, with 8 bases between. This CDR3 comprises 11 residues.

This clone was counted a few times. CDR3 sequence reads: CASSLGQVNSPLHF. The CDR3 nucleotides read TGCGCCAGCAGCCTAGGACAGGTTAATTCACCCCTCCACTTT. V and J are TRBV5-1 and TRBJ1-6; 7 nucleotides align to TRBD1. J lost 6 bases, V lost 4 bases, and 4 bases had no gene match. The CDR3 runs 14 residues. Germline CDR1 and CDR2: SGHRS and YFSETQ.

The V gene is TRBV30, the J gene TRBJ2-1, with a tentative D call TRBD1 (5 bases). Germline CDR1 GTSNPN, CDR2 SVGIG (reference sequence). The V end lost 3 bases, the J end lost 1 base, and 10 bases lay between the germline ends. CDR3 length: 14 residues. Here the CDR3 reads CAWSPGASYNEQFF. DNA for the CDR3: TGTGCCTGGAGCCCTGGGGCGTCCTACAATGAGCAGTTCTTC.

The J gene is TRBJ2-5, the V gene TRBV4-1, with 8 bases matching TRBD2. V dropped 1 base and J dropped 5; count of bases not matched to a gene: 9. CDR1 is MGHRA and CDR2 is YSYEKL in the germline V gene. The CDR3 consists of 16 residues. For the CDR3, the DNA is TGCGCCAGCAGCCAAGCTTCAGCGGGGGTTCTGGAGACCCAGTACTTC. Its protein is CASSQASAGVLETQYF.

The table lists this clone with a few counts. The CDR3 nucleotides are TGTGCCAGCAGCCCGGGGTTGGGTGGTACCTACAATGAGCAGTTCTTC. This encodes CASSPGLGGTYNEQFF. The chain has TRBV9 and TRBJ2-1, with D possibly being TRBD2 (5 bases). This CDR3 is 16 amino acids long. Trimming took off 4 bases at V and 2 bases at J, with 16 bases between the two ends. Germline values: CDR1 SGDLS, CDR2 YYNGEE.

J is TRBJ2-1 and V is TRBV7-9; 16 nucleotides align to TRBD2. Germline CDR1 SEHNR, CDR2 FQNEAQ (reference sequence). V lost 5 bases to trimming and J lost 6 bases; unmatched junction nucleotides: 13. The CDR3 extends over 19 amino acids. The CDR3 DNA sequence: TGTGCCAGCAGCCAACCGATGGGACTAGCGGGAGGGCCGGGCAATGAGCAGTTCTTC. Translation: CASSQPMGLAGGPGNEQFF.

The rearrangement joins TRBV5-5 to TRBJ1-1; D ambiguous. Per the germline V gene, CDR1 is SGHKS and CDR2 is YYEKEE (reference sequence). This CDR3 comprises 12 residues. Trimming took off 9 bases at V and 0 bases at J, with 9 bases between the two ends. The CDR3 DNA reads TGTGCCACCTCGGGGATGAACACTGAAGCTTTCTTT. Translation gives CATSGMNTEAFF.

V is TRBV7-8 and J is TRBJ2-1; D gene ambiguous. Trimming left V 2 bases short and J 5 bases short, with 10 bases between. Germline V gives CDR1 SGHVS, CDR2 FQNEAQ. This CDR3 has 14 amino acids. The CDR3 is CASSLMVSNNEQFF. CDR3 sequence (DNA): TGTGCCAGCAGCTTAATGGTTTCAAACAATGAGCAGTTCTTC.

The chain uses TRBV27 and TRBJ1-2, with D unresolved. V lost 5 bases and J 9 bases, leaving 13 bases between the germline ends. Germline-derived CDR1 and CDR2 are MNHEY and SMNVEV (reference sequence). This CDR3 spans 12 amino acids. For the CDR3, the DNA is TGTGCCAGCAGTCCCCTGCTCGGTAGCTACACCTTC. Residues: CASSPLLGSYTF.

This rearrangement joins TRBV5-1 to TRBJ2-2, with D possibly being TRBD1 (5 bases). The CDR3 is made up of 15 amino acids. V lost 7 bases to trimming and J lost 6 bases, with 19 bases between them. Germline V lookup: CDR1 SGHRS, CDR2 YFSETQ. In nucleotides, the CDR3 is TGCGCCAGCCGAATTGCAGGGTACGAGGCCGGGGAGCTGTTTTTT. Translating it yields CASRIAGYEAGELFF.

The chain joins TRBV2 to TRBJ2-7; 8 positions agree with TRBD1. Germline V gene data show CDR1 as SNHLY and CDR2 as FYNNEI. This CDR3 spans 11 amino acids. J was trimmed by 6 bases and V by 7 bases; bases with no gene match: 2. In nucleotides, the CDR3 is TGTGCCAGCACAGACAGGGGCGAGCAGTACTTC. Its translation is CASTDRGEQYF.

The chain carries TRBV30 and TRBJ1-5; no clear D. Germline V CDR1 and CDR2: GTSNPN, SVGIG (reference sequence). The ends were cut back, 3 bases at V and 3 bases at J, with 9 bases in the middle. This CDR3 region has 13 residues. This CDR3 reads CAWSLQPNQPQHF. The CDR3 DNA reads TGTGCCTGGAGCCTTCAGCCCAATCAGCCCCAGCATTTT. The variable domain in full, with the rest retrieved from reference TRBV30 and TRBJ1-5, is SQTIHQWPATLVQPVGSPLSLECTVEGTSNPNLYWYRQAAGRGLQLLFYSVGIGQISSEVPQNLSASRPQDRQFILSSKKLLLSDSGFYLCAWSLQPNQPQHFGDGTRLSIL.

Comment on this clone: At one boundary the junction diverges from the germline segment, which might be a read error. The chain employs TRBV9 and TRBJ1-1, with D perhaps matching TRBD1 (5 bases). CDR3 length equals 15 residues. The germline V gene has CDR1 SGDLS and CDR2 YYNGEE. CDR3 loop: CAGSAQVPGNTEAFF. CDR3 nucleotide sequence: TGTGCCGGCAGCGCACAGGTTCCGGGGAACACTGAAGCTTTCTTT.

This chain connects TRBV2 to TRBJ1-2; D is uncertain. The CDR3 has 13 residues. V gave up 10 bases and J gave up 4 bases, with 16 bases separating them. Germline V gives CDR1 SNHLY, CDR2 FYNNEI. The CDR3 protein is CATSGWSPYGYTF. As DNA, the CDR3 is TGTGCCACCAGCGGGTGGAGCCCCTATGGCTACACCTTC.

The chain uses TRBV19 and TRBJ1-5; weak D call: TRBD1 (6 bases). This CDR3 has 12 residues. Germline CDR1 and CDR2: LNHDA and SQIVND (reference sequence). Trimming pared 5 bases from V and 9 bases from J, leaving 11 bases between. CDR3 sequence: CASSATGRPQHF. CDR3 nucleotides: TGTGCCAGTAGTGCCACAGGGAGGCCCCAGCATTTT.

The CDR3 DNA follows: TGTGCCAGCAGCCGGACTAGCGGGAGTAACGGGGAGCTGTTTTTT. It specifies CASSRTSGSNGELFF. The genes are TRBV7-2 and TRBJ2-2; 13 bases align to TRBD2. Trimming at V came to 5 bases and at J to 7 bases, leaving 4 bases not matched to a gene. CDR1 is SGHTA and CDR2 is FQGNSA in the germline V gene. This CDR3 is 15 amino acids long.

The chain recombines TRBV7-2 with TRBJ1-5, with a weak D call TRBD1 (5 bases). Germline V gene lookup returns CDR1 SGHTA and CDR2 FQGNSA. The CDR3 length is 16 residues. V dropped 1 base and J dropped 4 bases, with 14 bases sitting between them. The CDR3 protein is CASSLVAPGGNQPQHF. The CDR3 nucleotides read TGTGCCAGCAGCTTAGTGGCGCCCGGGGGGAATCAGCCCCAGCATTTT.

This clone was counted only a few times. V is TRBV6-6 and J is TRBJ2-5, with TRBD2 as a possible D gene (6 bases). The CDR3 is 15 residues long. Germline V gene lookup returns CDR1 MNHNY and CDR2 SVGAGI (reference sequence). Trimming pared 9 bases from V and 2 bases from J, leaving 19 bases between. The CDR3 nucleotides read TGTGCCAGTTGGGGGGTTGGCGTAGAACAAGAGACCCAGTACTTC. Translated: CASWGVGVEQETQYF.

The V and J genes are TRBV11-2 and TRBJ2-2; TRBD1 or TRBD2 may be the D gene (5 bases each). Germline values: CDR1 SGHAT, CDR2 FQNNGV. V was shortened by 1 base and J by 1 base, with 19 bases between the two germline ends. The CDR3 sequence is 19 residues long. The CDR3 loop is CASSLGHGASTRNTGELFF. CDR3 in DNA: TGTGCCAGCAGCTTAGGGCACGGGGCCTCCACAAGGAACACCGGGGAGCTGTTTTTT.

CDR3 amino acids: CASRGTGPTDTGELFF. The CDR3 DNA reads TGCGCCAGCAGAGGGACAGGGCCGACGGACACCGGGGAGCTGTTTTTT. The chain uses TRBV10-2 and TRBJ2-2; 9 nucleotides align to TRBD1. The germline gives CDR1 WSHSY, CDR2 SAAADI. CDR3 length equals 16 residues. Trimming took 6 bases from V and 3 from J; bases not matched to a gene: 8.